What follows are 31 T cell receptor beta chains derived from one specimen sequenced in a study of T cell responses to AZD1222 COVID-19 vaccine. Some clones are missing from TCRdb's copy, which holds only in-frame ones; the method was immunoSEQ multiplex PCR. The table records 84,000 or so clones, 90% of them present only once. The sequencing used peripheral blood, collected on day 0 of AZD1222 vaccination. Every receptor here comes from an adult in good health.

The chain links TRBV6-1 to TRBJ2-6, with unresolved D. The CDR3 contains 15 residues. The germline gives CDR1 MNHNS, CDR2 SASEGT. V dropped 2 bases and J dropped 2 bases, with 7 bases sitting between them. This CDR3 reads CASSEFFTGANVLTF. CDR3 DNA: TGTGCCAGCAGTGAATTTTTCACTGGGGCCAACGTCCTGACTTTC.

The chain recombines TRBV3-1 (or the pseudogene TRBV3-2) with TRBJ1-2, with a tentative D call TRBD1 (5 bases). The CDR3 has 18 residues. CDR1 LGHDT and CDR2 YNNKEL come from the germline V gene (reference sequence). Trimming took off 1 base at V and 7 bases at J, with 25 bases between the two ends. The CDR3 DNA reads TGTGCCAGCAGCCAAGGTCTGTTAACGCTTATCGGAAGGGGTGGCTACACCTTC. Translated: CASSQGLLTLIGRGGYTF.

This chain joins TRBV7-9 and TRBJ1-1, with 7 bases identical to TRBD1. V dropped 2 bases and J dropped 3; count of bases not matched to a gene: 9. The germline CDR1 and CDR2 sequences are SEHNR and FQNEAQ (reference sequence). The length of the CDR3 is 16 residues. In nucleotides, the CDR3 is TGTGCCAGCAGCTTAACCCCCAGGGGGATTTACACTGAAGCTTTCTTT. It translates to CASSLTPRGIYTEAFF.

The genes are TRBV5-1 and TRBJ2-2; TRBD2 agrees at 11 bases. The ends lost 4 bases at V and 5 bases at J; junction bases unmatched: 10. This CDR3 region has 17 residues. The germline gives CDR1 SGHRS, CDR2 YFSETQ. CDR3 nucleotide sequence: TGCGCCAGCAGCCTTCTAGCGGGGGGCCTGGGTACCGGGGAGCTGTTTTTT. Translation gives CASSLLAGGLGTGELFF. Filled out from reference TRBV5-1 and TRBJ2-2, the complete variable domain reads KAGVTQTPRYLIKTRGQQVTLSCSPISGHRSVSWYQQTPGQGLQFLFEYFSETQRNKGNFPGRFSGRQFSNSRSEMNVSTLELGDSALYLCASSLLAGGLGTGELFFGEGSRLTVL.

The V gene is TRBV30, the J gene TRBJ2-5, with 8 bases that match TRBD2. CDR1 is GTSNPN and CDR2 is SVGIG in the germline V gene (reference sequence). V gave up 0 bases and J gave up 7 bases; unmatched junction bases: 10. This CDR3 has 15 residues. The CDR3 DNA sequence: TGTGCCTGGAGTGTACAGCTTGCGGGAGGTGGGACCCAGTACTTC. Translating gives CAWSVQLAGGGTQYF.

The rearrangement links TRBV10-3 to TRBJ2-7, with D tentatively TRBD2 (6 bases). The V gene's germline CDR1 is ENHRY and CDR2 SYGVKD. The CDR3 sequence is 14 residues long. V was pared by 4 bases and J by 2 bases, with 12 bases between. The CDR3 loop reads CAISGGGDPYEQYF. The DNA for the CDR3 is TGTGCCATCAGTGGCGGCGGGGATCCCTACGAGCAGTACTTC.

Turning to this clone: Germline and junction disagree at one end, which may indicate a read error. This chain joins TRBV6-1 and TRBJ1-5, with 10 bases lining up with TRBD1. The length of the CDR3 is 15 residues. Germline V gene sequence: CDR1 MNHNS, CDR2 SASEGT. The CDR3 loop is CASREGTGGNQPQHF. The CDR3 region has the DNA TGTGCCAGCAGAGAAGGGACAGGGGGCAATCAGCCCCAGCATTTT.

The gene calls are TRBV11-3 and TRBJ2-2, with D perhaps being TRBD1 or TRBD2 (5 bases each). The CDR3 consists of 14 residues. Trimming pared 5 bases from V and 3 bases from J, leaving 10 bases between. Germline values: CDR1 SGHNT, CDR2 YENEEA. CDR3 nucleotide sequence: TGTGCCAGCAGCCCAGGGACGGACACCGGGGAGCTGTTTTTT. Its protein product is CASSPGTDTGELFF.

Here the CDR3 reads CASSFRQGTQPQHF. CDR3 DNA sequence: TGTGCCAGCAGCTTTCGCCAGGGGACTCAGCCCCAGCATTTT. The chain has TRBV5-6 and TRBJ1-5, with a tentative D call TRBD1 (6 bases). The CDR3 has 14 amino acids. Trimming cost V 2 bases and J 6 bases, with 12 bases left between them. CDR1 SGHDT and CDR2 YYEEEE come from the germline V gene. The whole variable domain, filled in from reference TRBV5-6 and TRBJ1-5, reads DAGVTQSPTHLIKTRGQQVTLRCSPKSGHDTVSWYQQALGQGPQFIFQYYEEEERQRGNFPDRFSGHQFPNYSSELNVNALLLGDSALYLCASSFRQGTQPQHFGDGTRLSIL.

The chain employs TRBV7-9 and TRBJ2-5; D is perhaps TRBD1 or TRBD2 (5 bases each). The CDR3 has 14 amino acids. Trimming shortened V by 5 bases and J by 4 bases, and 14 bases separated the two germline ends. The germline gives CDR1 SEHNR, CDR2 FQNEAQ (reference sequence). The CDR3 is CASSRGRGRETQYF. Written as DNA, the CDR3 is TGTGCCAGCAGCCGCGGACGGGGACGAGAGACCCAGTACTTC.

This chain uses TRBV6-5 with TRBJ1-6; TRBD1 matches 7 bases. V was clipped by 7 bases and J by 10 bases; unmatched bases: 10. CDR3 size: 14 residues. Germline assignment: CDR1 MNHEY and CDR2 SVGAGI. In DNA form, the CDR3 reads TGTGCCAGCAAACTACAGGGGCTGGGATCACCCCTCCACTTT. This sequence encodes CASKLQGLGSPLHF.

In its sample, this clone was seen once. The rearrangement joins TRBV28 to TRBJ1-5; tentatively, D is TRBD1 (6 bases). Between the trimmed V and J ends, which lost 7 bases and 4 bases, there was a span of 17 bases. Germline values: CDR1 MDHEN, CDR2 SYDVKM. CDR3 size: 15 residues. The CDR3 is CASTHRGAENQPQHF. CDR3 nucleotides: TGTGCCAGCACCCACCGGGGGGCGGAGAATCAGCCCCAGCATTTT.

The gene calls are TRBV9 and TRBJ2-1; no clear D gene. This CDR3 has 15 residues. Trimming cost V 7 bases and J 2 bases, with 16 bases left between them. CDR1 SGDLS and CDR2 YYNGEE come from the germline V gene. CDR3 region: CASYCGDDTYNEQFF. CDR3 sequence (DNA): TGTGCCAGCTACTGTGGCGACGATACCTACAATGAGCAGTTCTTC.

Note on this clone: An end of the junction does not agree with germline; a read error may underlie this. The chain uses TRBV7-9 and TRBJ2-2; the D is unclear. The germline gives CDR1 SEHNR, CDR2 FQNEAQ (reference sequence). CDR3 length: 13 amino acids. CDR3 region: CFCPSSNTGELFF. The CDR3 DNA reads as TGCTTTTGCCCGAGTTCGAACACCGGGGAGCTGTTTTTT.

V is TRBV27 and J is TRBJ1-2; D is unresolved. The germline V gene encodes CDR1 MNHEY and CDR2 SMNVEV (reference sequence). V lost 3 bases and J 8 bases, leaving 13 bases between the germline ends. CDR3 length: 13 residues. The CDR3 DNA sequence: TGTGCCAGCAGTTTCGACGCGGGCGCGGGCTACACCTTC. Encoded protein: CASSFDAGAGYTF.

The V call is TRBV28, the J call TRBJ1-2; tentative D call: TRBD1 (6 bases). CDR1 is MDHEN and CDR2 is SYDVKM in the germline V gene. The CDR3 sequence is 14 residues long. V was pared by 7 bases and J by 6 bases, with 18 bases between. CDR3 coding DNA: TGTGCCAGCAACTACCAGGACAGAGTTAATGGCTACACCTTC. It yields the protein CASNYQDRVNGYTF.

This rearrangement joins TRBV9 to TRBJ1-4; 7 bases map to TRBD1. Looked up from germline, CDR1 is SGDLS and CDR2 is YYNGEE. The trim removed 4 bases at V and 6 bases at J, leaving 3 bases unmatched. The CDR3 contains 13 residues. The CDR3 region is CASSTDRDEKLFF. CDR3 sequence (DNA): TGTGCCAGCAGCACCGACAGGGATGAAAAACTGTTTTTT.

CDR3 DNA: TGTGCCAGCAGCCCGGCCGGGAGGGGAATTAACACCGGGGAGCTGTTTTTT. It yields the protein CASSPAGRGINTGELFF. The gene calls are TRBV9 and TRBJ2-2, with 8 positions matching TRBD2. V dropped 4 bases and J dropped 2; count of bases not matched to a gene: 10. The CDR3 spans 17 residues. Looked up from germline, CDR1 is SGDLS and CDR2 is YYNGEE.

This rearrangement joins TRBV28 to TRBJ2-6; D uncertain. The CDR3 totals 14 residues. V dropped 9 bases and J dropped 3 bases, with 12 bases sitting between them. In germline, CDR1 is MDHEN, CDR2 SYDVKM. CDR3 residues: CASRVGGGANVLTF. Written as DNA, the CDR3 is TGTGCCAGTCGCGTGGGCGGTGGGGCCAACGTCCTGACTTTC.

The chain links TRBV28 to TRBJ1-2, with a weak D call TRBD1 (6 bases). The germline V and J ends were trimmed by 3 bases and 6 bases, with 11 bases remaining between them. The CDR3 sequence is 13 residues long. Per germline, CDR1 MDHEN and CDR2 SYDVKM. The CDR3 loop reads CASSFGGLNGYTF. The CDR3 nucleotides read TGTGCCAGCAGTTTCGGGGGCCTCAATGGCTACACCTTC.

The rearrangement joins TRBV19 to TRBJ1-2; D is uncertain. Trimming stripped 5 bases from V and 8 bases from J, with 9 bases between. The germline V gene has CDR1 LNHDA and CDR2 SQIVND (reference sequence). This CDR3 spans 11 amino acids. In DNA, the CDR3 is TGTGCCAGTAGTGTCAGAGGCGGCTACACCTTC. As protein: CASSVRGGYTF.

This clone appeared a single time. This chain joins TRBV4-1 and TRBJ2-1; 8 nucleotides line up with TRBD2. Germline CDR1 reads MGHRA; CDR2 reads YSYEKL. The CDR3 covers 16 residues. The trim removed 2 bases at V and 1 base at J, leaving 4 bases unmatched. CDR3 residues: CASSQYSGASYNEQFF. CDR3 nucleotide sequence: TGCGCCAGCAGCCAATATAGCGGGGCGTCCTACAATGAGCAGTTCTTC.

The chain employs TRBV4-1 and TRBJ1-2; D is possibly TRBD1 (6 bases). V dropped 5 bases and J dropped 6 bases, with 13 bases sitting between them. CDR1 MGHRA and CDR2 YSYEKL come from the germline V gene. This CDR3 comprises 13 residues. The CDR3 here is CASSSTGGDGYTF. In DNA form, the CDR3 reads TGCGCCAGCAGCTCGACGGGGGGCGATGGCTACACCTTC.

The CDR3 is CAISEQGAGNTIYF. In DNA, the CDR3 is TGTGCCATCAGTGAGCAGGGGGCTGGAAACACCATATATTTT. The chain uses TRBV10-3 and TRBJ1-3; 7 nucleotides match TRBD1. The trim removed 2 bases at V and 2 bases at J, leaving 0 bases unmatched. Germline V gene sequence: CDR1 ENHRY, CDR2 SYGVKD. The CDR3 consists of 14 residues.

J is TRBJ2-5 and V is TRBV28, with D hard to call. The germline CDR1 and CDR2 sequences are MDHEN and SYDVKM. V was cut by 5 bases and J by 5 bases, with 15 bases left in between. The CDR3 runs 14 residues. CDR3 sequence: CASSGRGPPETQYF. DNA of the CDR3: TGTGCCAGCAGTGGTCGTGGACCCCCGGAGACCCAGTACTTC.

The rearrangement uses TRBV10-3 and TRBJ2-3; maybe TRBD2 (5 bases). V lost 8 bases and J lost 6, with 15 bases in between. Germline assignment: CDR1 ENHRY and CDR2 SYGVKD. The CDR3 is 13 residues long. CDR3 residues: CAIFSDLGDTQYF. The CDR3 coding sequence is TGTGCCATCTTTAGCGACCTGGGGGATACGCAGTATTTT.

V is TRBV5-1 and J is TRBJ2-7; no firm D call. The CDR3 spans 11 residues. Germline values: CDR1 SGHRS, CDR2 YFSETQ. V gave up 4 bases and J gave up 2 bases, with 4 bases separating them. CDR3 bases: TGCGCCAGCAGCACAACCTACGAGCAGTACTTC. This gives the protein CASSTTYEQYF. Looking up the rest from reference TRBV5-1 and TRBJ2-7 gives the full variable domain: KAGVTQTPRYLIKTRGQQVTLSCSPISGHRSVSWYQQTPGQGLQFLFEYFSETQRNKGNFPGRFSGRQFSNSRSEMNVSTLELGDSALYLCASSTTYEQYFGPGTRLTVT.

V is TRBV19 and J is TRBJ1-1, with 10 nucleotides matching TRBD1. The CDR3 is 15 amino acids. With 3 bases clipped from V and 5 bases from J, the junction kept 6 bases outside the gene matches. Germline V CDR1 and CDR2: LNHDA, SQIVND (reference sequence). The CDR3, as DNA: TGTGCCAGTAGTATCCCGGGACAGGGGTCAACTGAAGCTTTCTTT. Translated, it gives CASSIPGQGSTEAFF.

V is TRBV6-5 and J is TRBJ1-1, with unresolved D. CDR3 length equals 15 residues. Between the trimmed V and J ends, which lost 6 bases and 0 bases, there was a span of 14 bases. Germline values: CDR1 MNHEY, CDR2 SVGAGI. The DNA for the CDR3 is TGTGCCAGCAGCAGACTCCCGACGGTGAACACTGAAGCTTTCTTT. Translated: CASSRLPTVNTEAFF.

V usage is TRBV5-4 and J usage is TRBJ1-1; D is unclear. Trimming took 0 bases from V and 3 from J, leaving 12 bases between them. This CDR3 has 15 residues. CDR1 and CDR2 (germline): SGHNT, YYREEE (reference sequence). CDR3 nucleotides: TGTGCCAGCAGCTTGGGGGGTAGGACGGACACTGAAGCTTTCTTT. Its protein product is CASSLGGRTDTEAFF.

The rearrangement links TRBV9 to TRBJ2-1; possibly TRBD1 for D (6 bases). V lost 0 bases and J lost 6, with 13 bases in between. Germline CDR1 reads SGDLS; CDR2 reads YYNGEE. The CDR3 spans 15 residues. The CDR3 region has the DNA TGTGCCAGCAGCGTAGAGGGGGTGTCGTCCAATGAGCAGTTCTTC. This gives the protein CASSVEGVSSNEQFF.